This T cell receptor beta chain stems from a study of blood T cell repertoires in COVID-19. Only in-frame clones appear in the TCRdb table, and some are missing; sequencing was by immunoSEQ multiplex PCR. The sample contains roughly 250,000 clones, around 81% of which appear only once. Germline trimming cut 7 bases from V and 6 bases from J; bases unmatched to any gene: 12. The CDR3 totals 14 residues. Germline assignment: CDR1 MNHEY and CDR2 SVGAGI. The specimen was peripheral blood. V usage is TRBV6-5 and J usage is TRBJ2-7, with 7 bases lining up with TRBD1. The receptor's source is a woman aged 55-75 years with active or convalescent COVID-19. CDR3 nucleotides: TGTGCCAGCAAGCCGGGACAGATATATCGCGAGCAGTACTTC. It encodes CASKPGQIYREQYF.